The T cell receptor (beta chain) under discussion was sequenced for a study of T cell changes during pregnancy in multiple sclerosis (dated by TCRdb to about 2019). About the full investigation: The study looked at changes in the T cell repertoire across pregnancy in women with multiple sclerosis.

About this clone itself: Its antigen target is currently unknown. No base qualities exist here, and no much larger clone lies one base off it.

Receptors were amplified or captured by the immunoSEQ multiplex PCR assay. TCRdb obtained this table from immuneACCESS and retained in-frame rearrangements with V and J assigned. These tables miss some clones; where compared with another copy, unresolved V genes account for less than half of the shortfall, and the remainder is unexplained. The table for this sample lists approximately 100,000 clones; about 90% of them were counted only once. The top ten constitute 1.5% to 2% of the sample. For this chain, trimming is 3 bases at the V end and 1 base at the J end, and the number of junction bases without a gene match is 9. Inclusive of the bounding cysteine and phenylalanine, the CDR3 is 16 residues long. Here the CDR3 DNA is all that survives: 48 bases in frame from base 1. The germline V gene gives CDR1 as SQVTM and CDR2 as ANQGSEA.

The specimen comprised peripheral blood, sampled after pregnancy. The chain links TRBV29-1 with TRBJ1-2; 9 of the junction bases match TRBD1. The sequence was collected from a female donor with multiple sclerosis, enrolled in a pregnancy study. The nucleotide sequence is TGCAGCGTTGACTGGCCGGGACAGGGCTTTAACTATGGCTACACCTTC. Its coded protein is CSVDWPGQGFNYGYTF. The CDR3 plus the reference TRBV29-1 and TRBJ1-2 genes for the other parts give the full variable domain: SAVISQKPSRDICQRGTSLTIQCQVDSQVTMMFWYRQQPGQSLTLIATANQGSEATYESGFVIDKFPISRPNLTFSTLTVSNMSPEDSSIYLCSVDWPGQGFNYGYTFGSGTRLTVV.